Listed below are T cell receptor beta chains from one sample, sequenced in a study of shared clonotypes between healthy human individuals. Some clones are missing from TCRdb's copy, which holds only in-frame ones; the method was immunoSEQ multiplex PCR. In the table there are hundreds of thousands of clones, about 95% of which are singletons. The specimen sequenced was naive CD8+ T cells sorted from blood. Receptors were obtained from a woman aged 25 to 45 in good health. The CDR3 runs from the conserved cysteine through the conserved F or W. The D gene is left open where the match is weak. The size entry is marked missing in some rows and otherwise reads once, few, many or a size class.

j_call d_call clone_size v_call cdr3_nt cdr3_aa
TRBJ1-5 NA few TRBV28 TGTGCCAGCAGTTTAGCCCTACCCCAGCATTTT CASSLALPQHF
TRBJ2-7 NA NA TRBV28 TGTGCCAGCACCAAAGCAGGGGCGGAGTACGAGCAGTACTTC CASTKAGAEYEQYF
TRBJ1-5 NA NA TRBV28 TGTGCCAGCAGTTCCGACGGGAATCAGCCCCAGCATTTT CASSSDGNQPQHF
TRBJ1-1 NA NA TRBV19 TGTGCCAGTAGTATAGATTTCACAGGGCTAGATAACACTGAAGCTTTCTTT CASSIDFTGLDNTEAFF
TRBJ2-7 NA NA TRBV2 TGTGCCAGCAGTGAGGGTCGGGACCCCTACGAGCAGTACTTC CASSEGRDPYEQYF
TRBJ2-3 NA NA TRBV29-1 TGCAGCGTTCTAGGAGATACGCAGTATTTT CSVLGDTQYF
TRBJ2-7 NA NA TRBV30 TGTGCCTGGAACGGTTACGGGGTCGGGAGCTCCTACGAGCAGTACTTC CAWNGYGVGSSYEQYF
TRBJ2-7 NA NA TRBV6-5 TGTGCCAGCAGTTACAACCCTTCCTACGAGCAGTACTTC CASSYNPSYEQYF
TRBJ2-1 TRBD1 NA TRBV6-1 TGTGCCAGCAAAGGGACAGGGGGCTGGAATGAGCAGTTCTTC CASKGTGGWNEQFF
TRBJ1-2 NA few TRBV2 TGTGCCAGCAGTGAAGGACAGACGAGCTATGGCTACACCTTC CASSEGQTSYGYTF
TRBJ2-7 TRBD2 NA TRBV9 TGTGCCAGCAGCGCCGGACAGATTGGACTAGCGTGGGGGGAGCAGTACTTC CASSAGQIGLAWGEQYF
TRBJ2-7 TRBD2 NA TRBV4-2 TGTGCCAGCAGCCAACCTCCCCTTAGCGGGAGCTCCTACGAGCAGTACTTC CASSQPPLSGSSYEQYF
TRBJ2-2 NA NA TRBV7-8 TGTGCCAGCAGCAGGACGCCGGGCGGGGAGCTGTTTTTT CASSRTPGGELFF
TRBJ1-1 TRBD1 once TRBV5-4 TGTGCCAGCAGCCCAGGACCGGGACAGGGAACTTTCTTT CASSPGPGQGTFF
TRBJ1-1 NA NA TRBV7-9 TGTGCCAGCAGCCCTCGGAACACTGAAGCTTTCTTT CASSPRNTEAFF
TRBJ2-7 TRBD2 NA TRBV28 TGTGCCAGCAGCCGGACTAGCGGGAGGGCCATCATTTTCTACGAGCAGTACTTC CASSRTSGRAIIFYEQYF
TRBJ1-4 NA NA TRBV5-6 TGTGCCAGCACCTGGTGGGCGTCAACTAATGAAAAACTGTTTTTT CASTWWASTNEKLFF
TRBJ1-3 TRBD1 NA TRBV29-1 TGCAGCGTTGAAGATGTAGGGACAGGCTCTGGAAACACCATATATTTT CSVEDVGTGSGNTIYF
TRBJ2-1 TRBD1 NA TRBV5-5 TGTGCCAGCAGCTCTGACAGGGGGAGGGCTGGTGAGCAGTTCTTC CASSSDRGRAGEQFF
TRBJ2-4 NA once TRBV30 TGTGCCTGGATTGACCCGAAGGACATTCAGTACTTC CAWIDPKDIQYF
TRBJ2-5 TRBD2 NA TRBV29-1 TGCAGCGGTATGACTAGCGGGAGTGGGGAGCAGTACTTC CSGMTSGSGEQYF
TRBJ2-7 TRBD2 once TRBV5-4 TGTGCCAGCAGCTTGGGGTCTTCCAGCGGGATTACCTACGAGCAGTACTTC CASSLGSSSGITYEQYF
TRBJ1-5 NA NA TRBV7-8 TGTGCCAGCAGCTTATGGGGGCGAGGGGTATACAATCAGCCCCAGCATTTT CASSLWGRGVYNQPQHF
TRBJ2-7 NA NA TRBV27 TGTGCCAGCAGTCCTACTAGTGGGGACCTTTCCTACGAGCAGTACTTC CASSPTSGDLSYEQYF
TRBJ2-1 TRBD1 NA TRBV4-1 TGCGCCAGCAGCCAAGACTTCCACAGGGGCTCCTACAATGAGCAGTTCTTC CASSQDFHRGSYNEQFF
TRBJ1-2 NA NA TRBV6-5 TGTGCCAGCAGTTACTCGACGGGGGAGGTCGACTATGGCTACACCTTC CASSYSTGEVDYGYTF
TRBJ2-1 NA NA TRBV4-1 TGCGCCAGCAGCCAGACAGAGTTTAGCTCCTACAATGAGCAGTTCTTC CASSQTEFSSYNEQFF
TRBJ2-4 NA NA TRBV13 TGTGCCAGCAGCTTACGGTTACTAGCCAAAAACATTCAGTACTTC CASSLRLLAKNIQYF
TRBJ1-1 NA NA TRBV5-6 TGTGCCAGCAGCTTGGGGGGAAGTGACACTGAAGCTTTCTTT CASSLGGSDTEAFF
TRBJ2-7 NA NA TRBV19 TGTGCCAGTAGTACTCCCAGGGACTCCTACGAGCAGTACTTC CASSTPRDSYEQYF
TRBJ2-7 TRBD1 NA TRBV2 TGTGCCAGCTCCCGGGGCGGGACAGGGGATGACGAGCAGTACTTC CASSRGGTGDDEQYF
TRBJ1-5 NA NA TRBV5-1 TGCGCCAGCAGCCCCCTAGGCCCCAATCAGCCCCAGCATTTT CASSPLGPNQPQHF
TRBJ1-6 NA NA TRBV11-2 TGTGCCAGCAGCTCGGCTTCGGGCAGGGCGCGCTCTTCACCCCTCCACTTT CASSSASGRARSSPLHF
TRBJ2-3 NA NA TRBV7-6 TGTGCCAGCAGCTTAGGGTTTGGATACACAGATGCGCAGTATTTT CASSLGFGYTDAQYF
TRBJ2-6 NA NA TRBV7-9 TGTGCCAGCAGACCTAAAGATACAGAGACCAGCTCTGGGGCCAACGTCCTGACTTTC CASRPKDTETSSGANVLTF
TRBJ2-1 TRBD2 NA TRBV13 TGTGCCAGCAGCCGTAGCGGGAGGCCCCTATTCTTC CASSRSGRPLFF
TRBJ2-1 NA NA TRBV28 TGTGCCAGCAGGTTAGAGGGGAACAATGAGCAGTTCTTC CASRLEGNNEQFF
TRBJ2-1 TRBD2 NA TRBV6-1 TGTGCCAGCAGTGAGGGGACTAGCAAATACAATGAGCAGTTCTTC CASSEGTSKYNEQFF
TRBJ2-2 TRBD1 NA TRBV7-8 TGTGCCAGCATCCCGAGGGACAGGCGGGAGCTGTTTTTT CASIPRDRRELFF
TRBJ2-7 NA NA TRBV25-1 TGTGCCAGCATAGGGGGAGGGGAGCAGTACTTC CASIGGGEQYF
TRBJ2-3 TRBD1 NA TRBV5-1 TGCGCCAGCAGCTTGACTAGCCAGGGGGCTACAGATACGCAGTATTTT CASSLTSQGATDTQYF
TRBJ2-7 NA NA TRBV27 TGTGCCAGCAGTCCCCAAGCCCCAGAAGATTACGAGCAGTACTTC CASSPQAPEDYEQYF
TRBJ2-1 NA NA TRBV28 TGTGCCAGCGGGGTCATCTCCTACAATGAGCAGTTCTTC CASGVISYNEQFF
TRBJ2-3 NA once TRBV5-1 TGCGCCAGCAGGGAGGAGGGAGAAGCAGATACGCAGTATTTT CASREEGEADTQYF
TRBJ1-5 NA NA TRBV27 TGTGCCAGCAGCTATGTGGGATCTCGCAATCAGCCCCAGCATTTT CASSYVGSRNQPQHF
TRBJ2-7 TRBD1 once TRBV29-1 TGCAGCGCTGAAGGACAGGGGGTAAGCGAGCAGTACTTC CSAEGQGVSEQYF
TRBJ2-1 NA once TRBV13 TGTGCCAGCAGTTTCTATAACAATGAGCAGTTCTTC CASSFYNNEQFF
TRBJ1-5 NA NA TRBV4-1 TGCGCCAGCAGCCCCCGGGAGGGGTTGAGCAATCAGCCCCAGCATTTT CASSPREGLSNQPQHF